This T cell receptor (beta chain) derives from a study of blood T cell repertoires in COVID-19 (TCRdb year 2020). At the level of the whole study: The collaborator samples originated in the United States, Italy and Spain and spanned the acute and convalescent phases of COVID-19. The material from the prospective study consisted of cDNA or gDNA derived from T cells, B-cell-depleted T cells, or PBMCs. The dataset comprised deeply sampled blood TCRbeta repertoires from subjects exposed to, actively infected with, or recovered from COVID-19. The repertoires were released in a freely available public database intended as a resource for research on the immune response to SARS-CoV-2. Samples were obtained from the ongoing ImmuneRACE study (first 160 participants) and from 1,000 to 1,500 subjects provided by 6 global collaborators. Nearly every sample came with metadata listing a de-identified subject ID, COVID-19 status, age in years and sex. HLA class I and class II types, where available, came from metadata supplied by the sample provider rather than from assay-based typing.

This clone was picked up one time. Its antigen has not been determined. No much larger clone exists at a distance of one base, and base qualities are not known. TCRbeta CDR3 regions were amplified from genomic DNA by means of the immunoSEQ Assay, a bias-controlled multiplex PCR. In the source study's methods: The number of nucleated cells in each sample was estimated by amplification of reference gene primers within the assay. Sequence reads were collapsed and filtered to measure the absolute abundance of every unique TCRbeta CDR3 rearrangement. For each sample, productive Simpson clonality was calculated by taking the square root of Simpson's diversity index across productive rearrangements. The immuneACCESS repertoire file appears here via TCRdb, limited to in-frame rearrangements. These files lack a portion of the clones; in checked studies, under half of the deficit traces to unresolved V genes, and the cause of the others is not known. The D gene and trimming were derived from the DNA, and the V and J assignments and clone size from that table. The sample data list 150,000 to 200,000 clones, and about 86% of these were observed just once. Approximately 18% of the sample is held by the ten biggest clonotypes.

Collaborating institutions collected whole blood in K2EDTA tubes following their own protocols. For TCRbeta analysis, collaborator samples were shipped as frozen whole blood, as isolated PBMCs, or as DNA extracted from either sample type. The cysteine opens and the phenylalanine closes a CDR3 of 15 amino acids. CDR3 DNA only is kept here, 45 bases in frame from base 1. In the germline V gene, CDR1 corresponds to MNHEY and CDR2 to SVGAGI. V loses 7 bases at its end and J loses 1 base; junction bases beyond the gene matches: 9. Overall results and qualifications from the work: The quantity of clinical and demographic metadata differed by source and by participant and was supplied without curation.

The material sequenced was peripheral blood. The receptor comes from a woman over 75 with acute or convalescent COVID-19. The rearranged chain carries TRBV6-5 and TRBJ1-1; a stretch of 7 junction bases matches TRBD1. The bases read TGTGCCAGCATTAGAACAGGGGAAGGGAACACTGAAGCTTTCTTT. This gives the protein CASIRTGEGNTEAFF.